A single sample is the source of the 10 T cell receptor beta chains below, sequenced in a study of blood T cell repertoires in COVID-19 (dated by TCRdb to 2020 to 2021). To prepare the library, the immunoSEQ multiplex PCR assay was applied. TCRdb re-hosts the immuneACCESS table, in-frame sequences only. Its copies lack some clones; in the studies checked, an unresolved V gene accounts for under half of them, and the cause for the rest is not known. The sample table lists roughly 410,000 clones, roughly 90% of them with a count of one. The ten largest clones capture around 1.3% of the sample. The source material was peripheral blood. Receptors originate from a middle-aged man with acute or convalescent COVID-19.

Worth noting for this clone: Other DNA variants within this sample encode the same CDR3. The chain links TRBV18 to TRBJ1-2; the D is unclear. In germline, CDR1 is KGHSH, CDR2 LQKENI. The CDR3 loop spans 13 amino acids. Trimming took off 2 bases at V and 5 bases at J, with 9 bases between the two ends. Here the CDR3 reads CASSPGQDYGYTF. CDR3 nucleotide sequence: TGTGCCAGCTCACCAGGGCAGGATTATGGCTACACCTTC. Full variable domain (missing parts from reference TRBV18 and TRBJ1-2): NAGVMQNPRHLVRRRGQEARLRCSPMKGHSHVYWYRQLPEEGLKFMVYLQKENIIDESGMPKERFSAEFPKEGPSILRIQQVVRGDSAAYFCASSPGQDYGYTFGSGTRLTVV.

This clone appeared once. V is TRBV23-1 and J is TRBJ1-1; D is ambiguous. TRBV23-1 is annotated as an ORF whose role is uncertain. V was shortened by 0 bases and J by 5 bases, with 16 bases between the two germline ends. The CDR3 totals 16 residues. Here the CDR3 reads CASSQSEEGCGTEAFF. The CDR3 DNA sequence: TGCGCCAGCAGTCAATCGGAGGAGGGCTGTGGAACTGAAGCTTTCTTT.

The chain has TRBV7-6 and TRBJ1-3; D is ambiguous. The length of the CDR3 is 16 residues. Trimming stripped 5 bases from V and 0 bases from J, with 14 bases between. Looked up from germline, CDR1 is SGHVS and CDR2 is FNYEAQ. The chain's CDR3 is CASSAQTGSSGNTIYF. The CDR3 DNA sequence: TGTGCCAGCAGCGCCCAAACGGGGAGCTCTGGAAACACCATATATTTT.

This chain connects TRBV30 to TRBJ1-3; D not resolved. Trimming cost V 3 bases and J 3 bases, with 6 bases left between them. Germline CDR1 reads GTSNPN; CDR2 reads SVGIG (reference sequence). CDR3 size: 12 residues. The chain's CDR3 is CAWRRVGNTIYF. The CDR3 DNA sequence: TGTGCCTGGAGGCGCGTTGGAAACACCATATATTTT.

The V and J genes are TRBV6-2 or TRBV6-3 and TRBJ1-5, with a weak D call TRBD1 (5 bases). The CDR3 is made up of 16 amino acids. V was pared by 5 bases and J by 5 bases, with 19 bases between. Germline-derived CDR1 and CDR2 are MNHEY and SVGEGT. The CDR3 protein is CASSLRGGRADQPQHF. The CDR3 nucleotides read TGTGCCAGCAGTCTCCGGGGGGGAAGGGCGGATCAGCCCCAGCATTTT.

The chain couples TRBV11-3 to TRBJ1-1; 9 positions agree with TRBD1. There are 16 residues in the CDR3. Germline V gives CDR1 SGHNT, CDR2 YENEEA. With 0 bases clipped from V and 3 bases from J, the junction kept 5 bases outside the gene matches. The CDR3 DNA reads TGTGCCAGCAGCTTAGATCGGGACAGGGTGGACACTGAAGCTTTCTTT. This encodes CASSLDRDRVDTEAFF.

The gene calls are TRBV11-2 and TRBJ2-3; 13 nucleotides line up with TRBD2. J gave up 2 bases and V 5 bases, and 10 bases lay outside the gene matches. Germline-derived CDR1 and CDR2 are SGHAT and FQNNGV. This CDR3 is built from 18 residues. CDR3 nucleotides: TGTGCCAGCAGCACACAAGGAGGGACTAGCGGGAACACAGATACGCAGTATTTT. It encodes CASSTQGGTSGNTDTQYF. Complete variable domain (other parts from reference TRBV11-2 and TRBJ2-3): EAGVAQSPRYKIIEKRQSVAFWCNPISGHATLYWYQQILGQGPKLLIQFQNNGVVDDSQLPKDRFSAERLKGVDSTLKIQPAKLEDSAVYLCASSTQGGTSGNTDTQYFGPGTRLTVL.

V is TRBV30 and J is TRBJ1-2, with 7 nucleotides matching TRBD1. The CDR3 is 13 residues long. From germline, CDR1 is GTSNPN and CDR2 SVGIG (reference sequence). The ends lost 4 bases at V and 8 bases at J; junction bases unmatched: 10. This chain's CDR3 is CAWKGAQMGGYTF. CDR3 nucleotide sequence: TGTGCCTGGAAGGGGGCGCAAATGGGAGGCTACACCTTC.

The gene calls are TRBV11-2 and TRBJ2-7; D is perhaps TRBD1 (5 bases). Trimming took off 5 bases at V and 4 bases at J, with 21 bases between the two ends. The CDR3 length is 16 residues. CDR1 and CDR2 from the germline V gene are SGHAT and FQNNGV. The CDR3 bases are TGTGCCAGCAGCGCCACGCTCCAAGGGGCAGGGTACGAGCAGTACTTC. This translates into CASSATLQGAGYEQYF.

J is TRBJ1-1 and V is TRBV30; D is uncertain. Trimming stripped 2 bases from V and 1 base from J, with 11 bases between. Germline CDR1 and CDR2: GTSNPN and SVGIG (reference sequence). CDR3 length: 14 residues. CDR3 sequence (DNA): TGTGCCTGGAGTAAGAACGCGGGGAACACTGAAGCTTTCTTT. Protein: CAWSKNAGNTEAFF.